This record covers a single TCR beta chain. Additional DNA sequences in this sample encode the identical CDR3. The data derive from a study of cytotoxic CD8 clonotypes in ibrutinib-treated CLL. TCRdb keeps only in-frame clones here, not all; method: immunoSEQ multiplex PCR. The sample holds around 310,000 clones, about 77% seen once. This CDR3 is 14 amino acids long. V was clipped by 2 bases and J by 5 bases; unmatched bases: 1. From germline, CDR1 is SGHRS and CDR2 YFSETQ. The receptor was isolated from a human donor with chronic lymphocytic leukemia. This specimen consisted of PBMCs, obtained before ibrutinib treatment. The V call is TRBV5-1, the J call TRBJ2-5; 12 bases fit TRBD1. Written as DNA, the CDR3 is TGCGCCAGCAGCTTAGGGACAGGGGGCGAGACCCAGTACTTC. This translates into CASSLGTGGETQYF.